Below, one TCR beta chain is given with its context. The antigen remains undetermined. Deep sequencing aimed at 1 in 200,000 to 1 in 1 million T cells' resolution. Clones were sequenced by immunoSEQ multiplex PCR, and TCRdb holds only the in-frame ones, with some missing. The table includes some 92,000 clones, 75% to 80% detected once. This specimen belongs to a study of cytotoxic CD8 clonotypes in ibrutinib-treated CLL. Study-wide points: In comparison with age-matched healthy donors, baseline clonality was higher and tracked circulating CD8+ T-cell counts. Sustained-remission patients were sampled at different times than progressing patients were.

CDR1 is LNHDA, CDR2 SQIVND, per germline (reference sequence). This CDR3 comprises 16 residues. V was clipped by 4 bases and J by 0 bases; unmatched bases: 8. V gene TRBV19 combines with J gene TRBJ1-1; TRBD1 matches 7 bases. The receptor comes from a human donor with chronic lymphocytic leukemia. The sample consisted of PBMCs, taken after 24 months of ibrutinib treatment. CDR3 DNA: TGTGCCAGTAGTACCTCCCCGGGACAGTTGAACACTGAAGCTTTCTTT. It codes for CASSTSPGQLNTEAFF. Based on the CDR3 plus reference TRBV19 and TRBJ1-1, the full variable domain is DGGITQSPKYLFRKEGQNVTLSCEQNLNHDAMYWYRQDPGQGLRLIYYSQIVNDFQKGDIAEGYSVSREKKESFPLTVTSAQKNPTAFYLCASSTSPGQLNTEAFFGQGTRLTVV.